This TCR beta chain was sequenced in a study of T-cell memory formation after mild COVID-19. Germline CDR1 DFQATT, CDR2 SNEGSKA (reference sequence). This CDR3 is 17 amino acids long. J lost 4 bases, V lost 3 bases, and 13 bases had no gene match. The sample holds many counts of this clonotype. TCRdb itself ran the 5' RACE reads through MiXCR, one entry per CDR3 protein. The table has some 120,000 distinct CDR3 sequences, roughly 6% seen once. Input material: PBMCs or a T cell subset sorted from them (not recorded which). This TCR derives from an adult woman who had mild COVID-19 (a few samples of this study predate the infection). Cell type and time point are not known. The J gene is TRBJ2-5, the V gene TRBV20-1; TRBD2 agrees at 11 bases. The CDR3 sequence is CSASPGTSGRSGETQYF. CDR3 nucleotide sequence: TGCAGTGCTAGCCCCGGCACTAGCGGGAGAAGTGGAGAGACCCAGTACTTC.